Each of the 22 T cell receptor beta chains below was sequenced from the same sample in a study of blood T cells in healthy people across ages. Primed by a sample-barcoded 5' primer and a J-beta primer mix, a second PCR proceeded for 7 to 11 cycles. Using its own MiXCR run on the 5' RACE reads, TCRdb lists one record per CDR3 protein. Of around 870,000 distinct CDR3 sequences in the sample, under 30% were seen once. Sequencing was carried out using blood. The receptors stem from a woman of 80 years or more in good health.

As regards this clonotype: It may be a read error: a sequence one base away is much more abundant. This chain connects TRBV7-6 to TRBJ2-1; 8 nucleotides agree with TRBD2. The CDR3 runs to 14 residues. Trimming cost V 4 bases and J 6 bases; bases outside gene matches: 5. Germline values: CDR1 SGHVS, CDR2 FNYEAQ. In DNA, the CDR3 is TGTGCCAGCAGCTGCGGGGGGCTGAGCAATGAGCAGTTCTTC. Its translation: CASSCGGLSNEQFF.

As concerns this clonotype: The junction departs from germline at one end; a sequencing error may be responsible. The chain has TRBV12-3 or TRBV12-4 and TRBJ2-3; 8 bases align to TRBD1. The CDR3 has 14 residues. The CDR3 region has the DNA TGTGCCAGCAGAAGGACAGGGAGCGCAGATGCGCAGTATTTT. Amino acids: CASRRTGSADAQYF.

There are many counts of this clonotype. This chain uses TRBV5-5 with TRBJ2-6; D uncertain. The CDR3 length is 15 residues. The germline CDR1 and CDR2 sequences are SGHKS and YYEKEE (reference sequence). Trimming took off 4 bases at V and 7 bases at J, with 15 bases between the two ends. CDR3 nucleotide sequence: TGTGCCAGCAGCGAAATGCCTTTGCCAGCCAACGTCCTGACTTTC. It yields the protein CASSEMPLPANVLTF.

As to this clonotype: This may be a read error, as it is one base from a much larger clone. The chain employs TRBV7-2 and TRBJ2-5; 11 bases fit TRBD2. Germline V gene data show CDR1 as SGHTA and CDR2 as FQGNSA. The CDR3 covers 14 residues. CDR3 in DNA: TGTGTCAGTTCTTCTAGCGGGGGGCCCCCCACCCAGTACTTC. This codes for CVSSSSGGPPTQYF.

The chain joins TRBV14 to TRBJ1-1, with D possibly TRBD1 on 6 matching bases. This CDR3 comprises 13 residues. The germline CDR1 and CDR2 sequences are SGHDN and FVKESK. With 2 bases removed from V and 12 bases from J, the gap between germline ends came to 16 bases. In DNA form, the CDR3 reads TGTGCCAGCAGCCAACCCGGGACACTATTTACTTTCTTT. It encodes CASSQPGTLFTFF.

This clonotype was detected only a few times. The chain carries TRBV24-1 and TRBJ2-5; D might be TRBD1 (6 bases). The CDR3 length is 14 residues. From germline, CDR1 is KGHDR and CDR2 SFDVKD. V was clipped by 7 bases and J by 1 base, with 12 bases between them. CDR3 residues: CATSADSSQETQYF. The CDR3 coding sequence is TGTGCCACCAGCGCGGACAGCTCCCAAGAGACCCAGTACTTC.

This clonotype came up once. This chain uses TRBV11-2 with TRBJ2-5; D may be TRBD2 (6 bases). Trimming took off 3 bases at V and 11 bases at J, with 16 bases between the two ends. Germline V CDR1 and CDR2: SGHAT, FQNNGV. CDR3 length equals 13 residues. Here the CDR3 reads CASSLGLEHEQYF. The CDR3 nucleotides read TGTGCCAGCAGCTTGGGACTCGAACATGAGCAGTACTTC.

Many counts were recorded for this clonotype. The chain is built from TRBV10-3 and TRBJ2-7; a weak D match, TRBD2 (6 bases). Germline V lookup: CDR1 ENHRY, CDR2 SYGVKD. The CDR3 consists of 14 residues. V lost 8 bases, J lost 2 bases, and 16 bases lay in between. In nucleotides, the CDR3 is TGTGCCATCTCGGGACGGGGGTCCCCCTACGAGCAGTACTTC. It is translated as CAISGRGSPYEQYF.

The rearrangement joins TRBV7-3 to TRBJ2-1; TRBD2 matches at 8 bases. Unmatched junction bases numbered 9, after V lost 5 bases and J lost 12 bases. CDR1 SGHTA and CDR2 FQGTGA come from the germline V gene. The CDR3 length is 13 residues. CDR3 nucleotides: TGTGCCAGCAGCCCCCGAGCGGGGGAAAGGCAGTTCTTC. It specifies CASSPRAGERQFF.

This clonotype has just a few counts. The CDR3 DNA reads TGTGCCAGCAGTTTGATTAGCGGGGGCCGCACAGATACGCAGTATTTT. Its translation is CASSLISGGRTDTQYF. V and J are TRBV6-2 or TRBV6-3 and TRBJ2-3; 9 bases agree with TRBD2. Trimming took 4 bases from V and 1 from J; bases not matched to a gene: 6. CDR1 and CDR2 from the germline V gene are MNHEY and SVGEGT. The CDR3 has 16 amino acids.

In its sample, this clonotype was seen many times. A much more abundant neighbour one base away suggests this may be a read error. The CDR3: CASSLGPGGYEQYF. As DNA, the CDR3 is TGTGCCAGCAGCTTAGGACCGGGGGGATACGAGCAGTACTTC. The rearrangement joins TRBV7-9 to TRBJ2-7, with 7 bases that match TRBD2. The V segment lost 1 base and the J segment 4 bases; nucleotides outside the gene matches: 4. Looked up from germline, CDR1 is SEHNR and CDR2 is FQNEAQ (reference sequence). This CDR3 contains 14 residues.

The chain combines TRBV11-2 with TRBJ1-4; TRBD1 might be the D (5 bases). The CDR3 spans 14 residues. The germline V and J ends were trimmed by 2 bases and 7 bases, with 11 bases remaining between them. Germline V CDR1 and CDR2: SGHAT, FQNNGV. The CDR3 region has the DNA TGTGCCAGCAGCTTAAGCACAGGTGGTGAAAAACTGTTTTTT. Residues: CASSLSTGGEKLFF. The whole variable domain, remainder taken from reference TRBV11-2 and TRBJ1-4, is EAGVAQSPRYKIIEKRQSVAFWCNPISGHATLYWYQQILGQGPKLLIQFQNNGVVDDSQLPKDRFSAERLKGVDSTLKIQPAKLEDSAVYLCASSLSTGGEKLFFGSGTQLSVL.

Concerning this clonotype itself: A much larger clone lies one base from this, so it may be a read error. The V call is TRBV4-3, the J call TRBJ2-5; 8 nucleotides line up with TRBD1. The CDR3 is 13 amino acids. The germline CDR1 and CDR2 sequences are LGHNA and YSLEER. The CDR3 here is CAGSRGQDETQYF. CDR3 DNA: TGCGCCGGCAGCAGGGGGCAAGACGAGACCCAGTACTTC.

Remarks on this clonotype: A junction end diverges from the germline sequence, so it may reflect a read error. V is TRBV14 and J is TRBJ2-1, with 8 bases identical to TRBD2. Germline V gene lookup returns CDR1 SGHDN and CDR2 FVKESK. The CDR3 is 15 amino acids. This chain's CDR3 is CASSQRAGAYNEQFF. DNA of the CDR3: TGTGCCAGCAGCCAACGAGCGGGAGCCTATAATGAGCAGTTCTTC.

This clonotype has a count of ten or more. V usage is TRBV24-1 and J usage is TRBJ2-5; either TRBD1 or TRBD2 may fit D (5 bases each). Germline values: CDR1 KGHDR, CDR2 SFDVKD. Deletions cut 1 base from V and 4 bases from J, with 9 bases between. The CDR3 is 14 amino acids. This chain's CDR3 is CATSDFRGAETQYF. The CDR3 region has the DNA TGTGCCACCAGTGATTTTCGAGGGGCAGAGACCCAGTACTTC.

This clonotype was picked up a small number of times. The chain couples TRBV7-9 to TRBJ1-1; D gene unclear. Looked up from germline, CDR1 is SEHNR and CDR2 is FQNEAQ (reference sequence). Trimming took off 3 bases at V and 8 bases at J, with 13 bases between the two ends. This CDR3 is built from 13 residues. As DNA, the CDR3 is TGTGCCAGCAGCTTTTCTCGGACTGACGAAGCTTTCTTT. Translation: CASSFSRTDEAFF.

Regarding this clonotype: A much larger clone sits a single nucleotide away, making a read error possible. The rearrangement links TRBV30 to TRBJ2-3; no definite D call. The V end was cut by 1 base, the J end by 1 base, with 12 bases between. Per germline, CDR1 GTSNPN and CDR2 SVGIG (reference sequence). The CDR3 is 15 amino acids. The CDR3 is CAWSATGSGTDTQYF. The CDR3 bases are TGTGCCTGGAGTGCCACCGGGTCAGGCACAGATACGCAGTATTTT.

This clonotype was seen at least ten times. The chain couples TRBV2 to TRBJ2-1, with D possibly being TRBD1 (6 bases). Germline V lookup: CDR1 SNHLY, CDR2 FYNNEI. Trimming removed 3 bases from V and 5 bases from J, with 11 bases in between. This CDR3 is 14 amino acids long. DNA for the CDR3: TGTGCCAGCAGTGATGGGACACCGCACAATGAGCAGTTCTTC. This gives the protein CASSDGTPHNEQFF.

A remark on this clonotype: With a much larger clone just one base away, this may be a read error. V usage is TRBV4-2 and J usage is TRBJ2-1; possible D gene TRBD2, 5 bases. The germline V and J ends were trimmed by 3 bases and 13 bases, with 22 bases remaining between them. The CDR3 is made up of 15 amino acids. In germline, CDR1 is LGHNA, CDR2 YNFKEQ. The CDR3 DNA is TGTGCCAGCAGCCAGAGTGAGGGTTGGGCAGAGACCCAGTTCTTC. Its translation is CASSQSEGWAETQFF.

This clonotype was observed many times. The chain uses TRBV20-1 and TRBJ2-3; TRBD2 matches at 8 bases. This CDR3 contains 15 residues. V trimming: 5 bases; J trimming: 5 bases; junction bases outside the gene matches: 12. The germline CDR1 and CDR2 sequences are DFQATT and SNEGSKA (reference sequence). Here the CDR3 DNA reads TGCAGTGCTCGCCCCCCGGCGGGGGGTTTAGATACGCAGTATTTT. Protein: CSARPPAGGLDTQYF.

The sample holds a few counts of this clonotype. This rearrangement joins TRBV20-1 to TRBJ2-1, with D perhaps assigned TRBD1 or TRBD2 (5 bases each). V was cut by 0 bases and J by 10 bases, with 19 bases left in between. This CDR3 spans 15 amino acids. Per germline, CDR1 DFQATT and CDR2 SNEGSKA (reference sequence). CDR3 loop: CSARDRGATMGEQFF. The CDR3 coding sequence is TGCAGTGCTAGAGATCGAGGGGCCACAATGGGCGAGCAGTTCTTC.

This chain links TRBV27 with TRBJ1-6; the match to TRBD1 covers 8 bases. V dropped 6 bases and J dropped 9; count of bases not matched to a gene: 10. The CDR3 is 15 amino acids. In germline, CDR1 is MNHEY, CDR2 SMNVEV (reference sequence). As DNA, the CDR3 is TGTGCCAGCAGAAACGGACAGGGAAGGACTTCACCCCTCCACTTT. This encodes CASRNGQGRTSPLHF.